This entry is about one T cell receptor beta chain. The antigen remains undetermined. The data were obtained in a study of T cell responses to AZD1222 COVID-19 vaccine. The length of the CDR3 is 14 residues. J gave up 1 base and V 6 bases, and 4 bases lay outside the gene matches. In germline, CDR1 is MNHEY, CDR2 SMNVEV (reference sequence). Clones were read by immunoSEQ multiplex PCR, and TCRdb kept only the in-frame ones, dropping some. The repertoire has around 130,000 clones, roughly 92% of them found once; the top ten carry roughly 0.9%. Study-level results: When two AZD1222 doses had been given, Spike-specific TCR breadth and depth rose. Donors were largely white British and mainly female; clonal diversity was possibly underestimated. CD4 TCRs associated with vaccination spanned spike, dominating at 160-218 and 743-854.

The chain recombines TRBV27 with TRBJ1-1, with 8 bases aligning to TRBD1. This TCR was sampled from an adult in good health. The specimen was peripheral blood, collected on day 0 of AZD1222 vaccination. The CDR3 loop reads CASRPGGPNTEAFF. The CDR3 nucleotides read TGTGCCAGCAGACCAGGGGGCCCGAACACTGAAGCTTTCTTT.